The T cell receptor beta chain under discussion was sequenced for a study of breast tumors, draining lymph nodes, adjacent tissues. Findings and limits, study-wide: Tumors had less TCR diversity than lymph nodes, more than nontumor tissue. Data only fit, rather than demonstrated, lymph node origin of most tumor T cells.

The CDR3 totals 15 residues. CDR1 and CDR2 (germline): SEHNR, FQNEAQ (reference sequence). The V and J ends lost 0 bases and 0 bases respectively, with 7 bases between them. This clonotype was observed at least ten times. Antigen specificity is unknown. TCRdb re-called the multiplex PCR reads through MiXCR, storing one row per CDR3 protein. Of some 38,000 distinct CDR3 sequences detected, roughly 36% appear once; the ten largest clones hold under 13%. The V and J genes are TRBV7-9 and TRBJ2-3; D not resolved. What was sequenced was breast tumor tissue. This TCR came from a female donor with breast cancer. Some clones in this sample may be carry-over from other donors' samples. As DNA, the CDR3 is TGTGCCAGCAGCTTAGCGGCTACTAGCACAGATACGCAGTATTTT. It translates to CASSLAATSTDTQYF.